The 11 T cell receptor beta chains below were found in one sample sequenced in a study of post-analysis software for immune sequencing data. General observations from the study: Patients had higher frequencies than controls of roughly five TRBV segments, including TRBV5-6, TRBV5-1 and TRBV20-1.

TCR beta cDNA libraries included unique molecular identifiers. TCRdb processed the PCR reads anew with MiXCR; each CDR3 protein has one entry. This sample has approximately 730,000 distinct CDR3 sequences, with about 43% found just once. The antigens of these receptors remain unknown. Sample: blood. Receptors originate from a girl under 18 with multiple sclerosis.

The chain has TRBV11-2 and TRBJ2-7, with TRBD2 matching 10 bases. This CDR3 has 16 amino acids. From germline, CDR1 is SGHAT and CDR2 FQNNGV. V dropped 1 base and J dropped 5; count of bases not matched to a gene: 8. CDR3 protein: CASSLVPGLANDEQYF. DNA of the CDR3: TGTGCCAGCAGCTTAGTCCCGGGACTAGCGAACGACGAGCAGTACTTC.

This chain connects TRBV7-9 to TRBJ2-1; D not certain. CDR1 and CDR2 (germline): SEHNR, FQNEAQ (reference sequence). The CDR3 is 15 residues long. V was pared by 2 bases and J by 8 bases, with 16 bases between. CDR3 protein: CASSLRLDLRDEQFF. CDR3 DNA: TGTGCCAGCAGCTTACGGCTAGACCTTCGGGATGAGCAGTTCTTC. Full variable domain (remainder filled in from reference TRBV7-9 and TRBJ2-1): DTGVSQNPRHKITKRGQNVTFRCDPISEHNRLYWYRQTLGQGPEFLTYFQNEAQLEKSRLLSDRFSAERPKGSFSTLEIQRTEQGDSAMYLCASSLRLDLRDEQFFGPGTRLTVL.

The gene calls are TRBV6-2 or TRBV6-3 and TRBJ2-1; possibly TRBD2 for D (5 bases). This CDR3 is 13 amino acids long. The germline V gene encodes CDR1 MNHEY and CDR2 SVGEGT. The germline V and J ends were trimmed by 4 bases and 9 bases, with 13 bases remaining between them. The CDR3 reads CASSSYTRPEQFF. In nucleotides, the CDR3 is TGTGCCAGCAGTTCCTATACTAGACCTGAGCAGTTCTTC.

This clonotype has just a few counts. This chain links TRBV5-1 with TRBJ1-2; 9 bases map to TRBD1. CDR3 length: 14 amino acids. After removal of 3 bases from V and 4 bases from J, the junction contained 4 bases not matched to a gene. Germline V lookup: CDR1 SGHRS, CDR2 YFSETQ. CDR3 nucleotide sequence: TGCGCCAGCAGCTCCGGGACAGGGTCCTATGGCTACACCTTC. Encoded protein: CASSSGTGSYGYTF.

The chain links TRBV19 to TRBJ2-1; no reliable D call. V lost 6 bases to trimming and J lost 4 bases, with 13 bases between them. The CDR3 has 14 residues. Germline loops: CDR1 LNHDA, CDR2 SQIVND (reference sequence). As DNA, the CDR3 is TGTGCCAGTAGCCAACTCCCAGCTTACAATGAGCAGTTCTTC. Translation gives CASSQLPAYNEQFF.

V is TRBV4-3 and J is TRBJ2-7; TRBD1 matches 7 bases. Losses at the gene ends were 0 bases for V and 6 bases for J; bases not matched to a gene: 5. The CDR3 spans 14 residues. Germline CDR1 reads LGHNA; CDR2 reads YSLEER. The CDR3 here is CASSQDIGDSEQYF. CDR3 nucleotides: TGCGCCAGCAGCCAAGATATAGGGGACAGCGAGCAGTACTTC.

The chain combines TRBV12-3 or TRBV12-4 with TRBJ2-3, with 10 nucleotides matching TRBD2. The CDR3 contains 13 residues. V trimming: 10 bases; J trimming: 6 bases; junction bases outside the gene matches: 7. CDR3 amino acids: CATSSGSSDTQYF. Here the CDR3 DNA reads TGTGCCACCTCTAGCGGGAGTTCGGATACGCAGTATTTT.

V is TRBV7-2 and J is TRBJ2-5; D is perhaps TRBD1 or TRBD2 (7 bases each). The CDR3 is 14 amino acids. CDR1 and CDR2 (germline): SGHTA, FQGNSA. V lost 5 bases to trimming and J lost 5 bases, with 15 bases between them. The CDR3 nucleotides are TGTGCCAGCAGCCGCAACCAGGGGGGGGAGACCCAGTACTTC. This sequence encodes CASSRNQGGETQYF.

CDR3 coding DNA: TGCAGCGTTGAGAGACAGGGGGGCCCTGAGACCCAGTACTTC. Its translation: CSVERQGGPETQYF. The V and J genes are TRBV29-1 and TRBJ2-5; the match to TRBD1 covers 9 bases. The germline gives CDR1 SQVTM, CDR2 ANQGSEA. V gave up 3 bases and J gave up 5 bases; unmatched junction bases: 7. There are 14 residues in the CDR3.

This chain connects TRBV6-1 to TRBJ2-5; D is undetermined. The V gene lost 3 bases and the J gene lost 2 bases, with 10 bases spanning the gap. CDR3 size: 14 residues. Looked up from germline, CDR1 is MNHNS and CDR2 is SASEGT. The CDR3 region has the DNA TGTGCCAGCAGTGAGTGGTTAGCTCAAGAGACCCAGTACTTC. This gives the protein CASSEWLAQETQYF.

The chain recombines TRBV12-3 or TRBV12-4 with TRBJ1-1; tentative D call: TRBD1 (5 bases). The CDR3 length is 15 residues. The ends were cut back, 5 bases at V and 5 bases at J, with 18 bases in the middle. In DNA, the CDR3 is TGTGCCAGCAGTCCCACTTCGTCTTGGGGGACTGAAGCTTTCTTT. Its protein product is CASSPTSSWGTEAFF.